Listed here are 30 T cell receptor beta chains from one sample, sequenced in a study of T cells after yellow fever vaccination. Using its own MiXCR run on the 5' RACE reads, TCRdb lists one record per CDR3 protein. The data hold some 500,000 distinct CDR3 sequences, with roughly 13% observed a single time. This specimen consisted of PBMCs, obtained on the day of the yellow fever booster vaccination. All receptors derive from a young man who received the YFV17D yellow fever vaccine.

The gene calls are TRBV20-1 and TRBJ2-5, with TRBD2 matching over 8 bases. The germline V gene encodes CDR1 DFQATT and CDR2 SNEGSKA (reference sequence). The CDR3 loop spans 15 amino acids. Trimming cost V 4 bases and J 4 bases; bases outside gene matches: 11. The CDR3 region has the DNA TGCAGTGCTACCTGGGCGGGAGGTCTGGCAGAGACCCAGTACTTC. The encoded protein is CSATWAGGLAETQYF.

This chain connects TRBV4-3 to TRBJ2-1; 9 bases are a match to TRBD2. The germline V gene encodes CDR1 LGHNA and CDR2 YSLEER. The CDR3 is 16 amino acids. Trimming cost V 1 base and J 2 bases; bases outside gene matches: 3. DNA for the CDR3: TGCGCCAGCAGCCAAGTTGGCGGGAGGGCCTACAATGAGCAGTTCTTC. Amino acids: CASSQVGGRAYNEQFF.

This clonotype was seen only a few times. This sequence joins TRBV20-1 and TRBJ2-7, with D maybe TRBD1 (6 bases). The CDR3 spans 14 residues. Germline assignment: CDR1 DFQATT and CDR2 SNEGSKA (reference sequence). V lost 6 bases to trimming and J lost 0 bases, with 15 bases between them. CDR3 nucleotide sequence: TGCAGTGCAACACCGGGACAAGTCTCCTACGAGCAGTACTTC. This gives the protein CSATPGQVSYEQYF.

This chain links TRBV19 with TRBJ2-1, with a possible D match to TRBD1 (6 bases). In germline, CDR1 is LNHDA, CDR2 SQIVND (reference sequence). The CDR3 extends over 15 amino acids. The V and J ends lost 4 bases and 0 bases respectively, with 10 bases between them. The CDR3 coding sequence is TGTGCCAGTAGTAACACAGGGCACTCCTACAATGAGCAGTTCTTC. Translation gives CASSNTGHSYNEQFF.

This clonotype was found a few times. This sequence joins TRBV7-2 and TRBJ2-1; TRBD1 or TRBD2 may be the D gene (6 bases each). V lost 6 bases and J lost 4, with 22 bases in between. The CDR3 has 17 amino acids. Germline-derived CDR1 and CDR2 are SGHTA and FQGNSA. The CDR3 coding sequence is TGTGCCAGCAGTGAGACGGGGGCCGGAAAGGGGTACAATGAGCAGTTCTTC. Protein: CASSETGAGKGYNEQFF.

There are a few counts of this clonotype. This chain connects TRBV20-1 to TRBJ2-7; 7 bases agree with TRBD2. The trim removed 3 bases at V and 4 bases at J, leaving 6 bases unmatched. CDR3 length equals 13 residues. Germline loops: CDR1 DFQATT, CDR2 SNEGSKA (reference sequence). CDR3 DNA: TGCAGTGCTAGTGTAGCTAGCGGTTACGAGCAGTACTTC. Translating gives CSASVASGYEQYF.

This clonotype has more than one count but fewer than ten. The chain has TRBV6-2 or TRBV6-3 and TRBJ2-7; D may be TRBD1 (6 bases). V shed 6 bases and J shed 2 bases, with 11 bases lying between them. This CDR3 is 13 amino acids long. CDR1 and CDR2 (germline): MNHEY, SVGEGT. The CDR3 here is CASREQGTYEQYF. The DNA for the CDR3 is TGTGCCAGCAGGGAACAGGGCACCTACGAGCAGTACTTC.

This chain uses TRBV5-1 with TRBJ1-1, with 9 bases lining up with TRBD1. V dropped 4 bases and J dropped 0; count of bases not matched to a gene: 7. From germline, CDR1 is SGHRS and CDR2 YFSETQ. CDR3 length equals 16 residues. The CDR3 here is CASSTTGGDMNTEAFF. Here the CDR3 DNA reads TGCGCCAGCAGCACCACAGGGGGCGATATGAACACTGAAGCTTTCTTT.

This clonotype was detected only a few times. J is TRBJ1-5 and V is TRBV6-6; no clear D. Germline V gene lookup returns CDR1 MNHNY and CDR2 SVGAGI (reference sequence). Deletions cut 8 bases from V and 7 bases from J, with 3 bases between. This CDR3 contains 9 residues. CDR3 in DNA: TGTGCCAGCGGGCAGCCCCAGCATTTT. It is translated as CASGQPQHF.

V is TRBV3-1 and J is TRBJ2-7; the D gene could be TRBD1 or TRBD2 (5 bases each). The germline V gene has CDR1 LGHDT and CDR2 YNNKEL (reference sequence). The V gene lost 0 bases and the J gene lost 0 bases, with 12 bases spanning the gap. This CDR3 region has 16 residues. CDR3 in DNA: TGTGCCAGCAGCCAAGACTCTACTGGGGGCTCCTACGAGCAGTACTTC. This sequence encodes CASSQDSTGGSYEQYF.

The chain has TRBV30 and TRBJ2-7; D may correspond to TRBD1 or TRBD2 (5 bases each). The CDR3 length is 13 residues. Trimming took 5 bases from V and 2 from J, leaving 13 bases between them. Germline CDR1 is GTSNPN and CDR2 is SVGIG (reference sequence). The DNA for the CDR3 is TGTGCCTGGGGGGGTGGCAGACCCTACGAGCAGTACTTC. Translated, it gives CAWGGGRPYEQYF. The complete variable domain, with remaining parts taken from reference TRBV30 and TRBJ2-7, reads SQTIHQWPATLVQPVGSPLSLECTVEGTSNPNLYWYRQAAGRGLQLLFYSVGIGQISSEVPQNLSASRPQDRQFILSSKKLLLSDSGFYLCAWGGGRPYEQYFGPGTRLTVT.

This clonotype has only a few counts. This chain connects TRBV19 to TRBJ2-5, with D possibly matching TRBD2 (6 bases). V shed 6 bases and J shed 2 bases, with 13 bases lying between them. Looked up from germline, CDR1 is LNHDA and CDR2 is SQIVND (reference sequence). CDR3 length: 14 residues. The CDR3: CASSFPGDQETQYF. The CDR3 DNA sequence: TGTGCCAGTAGCTTTCCGGGAGATCAAGAGACCCAGTACTTC.

This clonotype was detected only a few times. The chain recombines TRBV15 with TRBJ2-2; D gene uncertain. Per germline, CDR1 LNHNV and CDR2 YYDKDF (reference sequence). This CDR3 has 15 amino acids. The V end lost 0 bases, the J end lost 1 base, and 6 bases lay between the germline ends. The CDR3 DNA reads TGTGCCACCAGCAGAGATCGTTTGAACACCGGGGAGCTGTTTTTT. It codes for CATSRDRLNTGELFF.

This clonotype has only a few counts. This CDR3 reads CSAHITGSLAFF. CDR3 DNA sequence: TGCAGCGCCCACATCACAGGGTCCCTAGCTTTCTTT. V is TRBV29-1 and J is TRBJ1-1; tentative D call: TRBD1 (6 bases). The germline V gene has CDR1 SQVTM and CDR2 ANQGSEA. V dropped 7 bases and J dropped 10 bases, with 19 bases sitting between them. The CDR3 has 12 amino acids.

The table lists this clonotype with a few counts. The rearrangement joins TRBV5-5 to TRBJ2-7; perhaps D is TRBD1 or TRBD2 (5 bases each). Per the germline V gene, CDR1 is SGHKS and CDR2 is YYEKEE (reference sequence). This CDR3 region has 15 residues. Trimming took 2 bases from V and 0 from J, leaving 12 bases between them. As DNA, the CDR3 is TGTGCCAGCAGCTTATGGGGACCGGACTCCTACGAGCAGTACTTC. This codes for CASSLWGPDSYEQYF. Looking up the rest from reference TRBV5-5 and TRBJ2-7 gives the full variable domain: DAGVTQSPTHLIKTRGQQVTLRCSPISGHKSVSWYQQVLGQGPQFIFQYYEKEERGRGNFPDRFSARQFPNYSSELNVNALLLGDSALYLCASSLWGPDSYEQYFGPGTRLTVT.

This rearrangement joins TRBV5-4 to TRBJ2-3; no definite D call. CDR3 length: 12 amino acids. Trimming shortened V by 5 bases and J by 4 bases, and 8 bases separated the two germline ends. The germline V gene has CDR1 SGHNT and CDR2 YYREEE (reference sequence). CDR3 region: CASSHSADTQYF. Here the CDR3 DNA reads TGTGCCAGCAGTCACAGTGCAGATACGCAGTATTTT.

This clonotype was picked up a small number of times. The chain couples TRBV9 to TRBJ2-1; the D is unclear. V shed 2 bases and J shed 1 base, with 13 bases lying between them. Germline lookup yields CDR1 SGDLS and CDR2 YYNGEE. The CDR3 spans 16 residues. CDR3 in amino acids: CASSVLDGRSYNEQFF. In DNA form, the CDR3 reads TGTGCCAGCAGCGTTCTAGACGGAAGGTCCTACAATGAGCAGTTCTTC. The full variable domain, its missing parts supplied by reference TRBV9 and TRBJ2-1, is DSGVTQTPKHLITATGQRVTLRCSPRSGDLSVYWYQQSLDQGLQFLIQYYNGEERAKGNILERFSAQQFPDLHSELNLSSLELGDSALYFCASSVLDGRSYNEQFFGPGTRLTVL.

The chain carries TRBV29-1 and TRBJ2-5; the match to TRBD2 covers 12 bases. The germline V gene encodes CDR1 SQVTM and CDR2 ANQGSEA. The CDR3 runs 15 residues. With V trimmed by 7 bases and J by 5 bases, 11 bases remained unmatched. In DNA, the CDR3 is TGCAGCGCTCTAGGACTAGCGGGAATGGGGGAGACCCAGTACTTC. Amino acids: CSALGLAGMGETQYF.

This clonotype was counted a few times. The rearrangement uses TRBV19 and TRBJ1-5; D is possibly TRBD1 (6 bases). V was shortened by 5 bases and J by 2 bases, with 10 bases between the two germline ends. The CDR3 covers 14 residues. Germline CDR1 LNHDA, CDR2 SQIVND (reference sequence). CDR3 bases: TGTGCCAGTAGTTGGACAGACGGCAATCAGCCCCAGCATTTT. Its translation is CASSWTDGNQPQHF.

The chain recombines TRBV6-2 or TRBV6-3 with TRBJ2-7; D may be TRBD2 (5 bases). Germline CDR1 and CDR2: MNHEY and SVGEGT. The V and J ends lost 7 bases and 3 bases respectively, with 16 bases between them. The CDR3 is 14 residues long. For the CDR3, the DNA is TGTGCCAGCATCCCCAGAGGGAGACGCTACGAGCAGTACTTC. Its protein is CASIPRGRRYEQYF.

The sample holds a few counts of this clonotype. This rearrangement joins TRBV20-1 to TRBJ2-5, with a tentative D call TRBD2 (6 bases). Germline V gene data show CDR1 as DFQATT and CDR2 as SNEGSKA (reference sequence). Trimming pared 0 bases from V and 1 base from J, leaving 15 bases between. The length of the CDR3 is 16 residues. The CDR3, as DNA: TGCAGTGCTAGAGATCCGGACTATTCCATCCAAGAGACCCAGTACTTC. It codes for CSARDPDYSIQETQYF.

V usage is TRBV20-1 and J usage is TRBJ2-1, with 11 bases matching TRBD2. CDR3 length equals 14 residues. V shed 6 bases and J 6 bases; nucleotides not matched to a gene: 7. Germline CDR1 DFQATT, CDR2 SNEGSKA (reference sequence). The CDR3 loop reads CSAYLAGGGNEQFF. The DNA of the CDR3 is TGCAGTGCCTATCTAGCGGGAGGAGGCAATGAGCAGTTCTTC.

The sample holds one count of this clonotype. J is TRBJ2-3 and V is TRBV20-1; tentative D call: TRBD2 (6 bases). The CDR3 runs to 14 residues. Trimming stripped 1 base from V and 8 bases from J, with 16 bases between. CDR1 DFQATT and CDR2 SNEGSKA come from the germline V gene (reference sequence). The CDR3 nucleotides read TGCAGTGCTAGAGCTCTAGCGATCTTGGGTACGCAGTATTTT. Its translation: CSARALAILGTQYF.

There are a few counts of this clonotype. The rearrangement links TRBV30 to TRBJ1-2; D unclear. With 5 bases removed from V and 5 bases from J, the gap between germline ends came to 9 bases. Germline V gene sequence: CDR1 GTSNPN, CDR2 SVGIG (reference sequence). The CDR3 sequence is 11 residues long. The CDR3 is CAWSPGYGYTF. CDR3 sequence (DNA): TGTGCCTGGTCGCCCGGTTATGGCTACACCTTC.

This clonotype was counted only a few times. The genes are TRBV19 and TRBJ2-6; D unclear. The CDR3 is 16 amino acids. Germline V lookup: CDR1 LNHDA, CDR2 SQIVND (reference sequence). Trimming pared 2 bases from V and 2 bases from J, leaving 10 bases between. CDR3 coding DNA: TGTGCCAGTAGTATATTGATGGGCACTGGGGCCAACGTCCTGACTTTC. Protein product: CASSILMGTGANVLTF.

The chain has TRBV11-2 and TRBJ2-3; D is possibly TRBD1 (8 bases). CDR1 SGHAT and CDR2 FQNNGV come from the germline V gene. Trimming removed 5 bases at V and 0 bases at J, with 24 bases between. The CDR3 is 19 residues long. CDR3 residues: CASSQGASGAPYSTDTQYF. In DNA, the CDR3 is TGTGCCAGCAGCCAGGGGGCTAGCGGAGCCCCCTATAGCACAGATACGCAGTATTTT.

This clonotype occurred many times. The chain combines TRBV5-1 with TRBJ1-1; D gene ambiguous. V was trimmed by 2 bases and J by 1 base, leaving 9 bases between them. Germline V lookup: CDR1 SGHRS, CDR2 YFSETQ. This CDR3 spans 14 amino acids. The CDR3 bases are TGCGCCAGCAGCTTAAGTCCAGGGAACACTGAAGCTTTCTTT. Amino acid sequence: CASSLSPGNTEAFF.

V is TRBV18 and J is TRBJ2-1; TRBD2 might be the D (7 bases). The CDR3 is 16 residues long. V lost 0 bases and J lost 2, with 11 bases in between. Germline V gene sequence: CDR1 KGHSH, CDR2 LQKENI. CDR3: CASSPPRGGTYNEQFF. The CDR3 DNA follows: TGTGCCAGCTCACCACCGAGGGGGGGAACCTACAATGAGCAGTTCTTC.

The J gene is TRBJ1-2, the V gene TRBV15, with D possibly TRBD1 on 6 matching bases. There are 15 residues in the CDR3. Germline V gene sequence: CDR1 LNHNV, CDR2 YYDKDF (reference sequence). With 1 base removed from V and 7 bases from J, the gap between germline ends came to 16 bases. The CDR3 nucleotides are TGTGCCACCAGCAGAGTTCTCCCAACACAGGGTGGCTACACCTTC. This translates into CATSRVLPTQGGYTF. The full variable domain, in which reference TRBV15 and TRBJ1-2 provide the parts outside the CDR3, is DAMVIQNPRYQVTQFGKPVTLSCSQTLNHNVMYWYQQKSSQAPKLLFHYYDKDFNNEADTPDNFQSRRPNTSFCFLDIRSPGLGDTAMYLCATSRVLPTQGGYTFGSGTRLTVV.

This sequence joins TRBV20-1 and TRBJ2-1; 8 positions match TRBD2. CDR3 size: 13 residues. Trimming removed 7 bases from V and 5 bases from J; junction bases left unmatched: 7. The germline V gene has CDR1 DFQATT and CDR2 SNEGSKA (reference sequence). The CDR3, as DNA: TGCAGTGGACGGGAGGGGCTGAACAATGAGCAGTTCTTC. Protein: CSGREGLNNEQFF.